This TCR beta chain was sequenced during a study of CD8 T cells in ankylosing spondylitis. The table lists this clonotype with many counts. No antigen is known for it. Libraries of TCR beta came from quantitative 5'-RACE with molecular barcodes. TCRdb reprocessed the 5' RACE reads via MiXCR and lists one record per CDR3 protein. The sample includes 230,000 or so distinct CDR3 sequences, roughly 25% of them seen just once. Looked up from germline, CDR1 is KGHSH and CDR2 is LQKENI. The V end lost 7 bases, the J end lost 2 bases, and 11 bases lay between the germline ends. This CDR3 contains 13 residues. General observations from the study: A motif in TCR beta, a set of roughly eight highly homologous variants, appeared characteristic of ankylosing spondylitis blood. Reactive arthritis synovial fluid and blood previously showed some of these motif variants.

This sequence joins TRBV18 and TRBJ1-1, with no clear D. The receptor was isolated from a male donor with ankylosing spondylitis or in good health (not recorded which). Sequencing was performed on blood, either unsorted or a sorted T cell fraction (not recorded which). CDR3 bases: TGTGCCAGCTTACAGAGCCCAAACACTGAAGCTTTCTTT. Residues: CASLQSPNTEAFF.